The clone carrying this TCR beta chain was observed a single time. This entry belongs to a study of cytomegalovirus exposure and HLA in healthy donors. Germline-derived CDR1 and CDR2 are SGHTA and FQGTGA. V lost 6 bases, J lost 7 bases, and 12 bases stayed unmatched. The CDR3 length is 14 residues. The PCR ran on 60 Vbeta and 13 Jbeta primers. TCRdb's table, derived via immunoSEQ multiplex PCR, lists solely in-frame clones and lacks some. The sample lists some 140,000 clones, 65% to 80% seen once, with around 7% in the top ten. This TCR came from a middle-aged man in good health and CMV-seropositive. Input material: PBMCs. The chain combines TRBV7-3 with TRBJ2-7, with TRBD1 identical over 7 bases. The CDR3 spells CASSVAGGPWEQYF. The DNA of the CDR3 is TGTGCCAGCAGTGTGGCAGGGGGTCCGTGGGAGCAGTACTTC.